Shown below are 27 T cell receptor beta chains from a single sample sequenced in a study of post-analysis software for immune sequencing data. Overall study findings and caveats: Roughly five TRBV segments were more frequent in patients than controls; TRBV5-6, TRBV5-1 and TRBV20-1 belonged to this group.

Their recognized antigens are unknown. Unique molecular identifiers tagged the TCR beta cDNA libraries. One entry per CDR3 protein, called by TCRdb with MiXCR from the PCR reads. Counted here are hundreds of thousands of distinct CDR3 sequences, approximately 46% occurring once; the ten biggest clones make up about 12%. Sequencing input: blood. The origin of the receptors is a girl aged 5 to 17 with multiple sclerosis.

The chain joins TRBV5-1 to TRBJ2-6, with 9 bases aligning to TRBD1. The V gene's germline CDR1 is SGHRS and CDR2 YFSETQ. This CDR3 has 16 amino acids. Losses at the gene ends were 7 bases for V and 0 bases for J; bases not matched to a gene: 5. CDR3 loop: CASSRDRASGANVLTF. The CDR3 DNA is TGCGCCAGCTCCCGGGACAGGGCCTCTGGGGCCAACGTCCTGACTTTC.

V and J are TRBV5-1 and TRBJ2-7; D is perhaps TRBD2 (5 bases). CDR3 size: 12 residues. Trimming removed 2 bases from V and 5 bases from J, with 8 bases in between. CDR1 SGHRS and CDR2 YFSETQ come from the germline V gene. Here the CDR3 reads CASSFEGHEQYF. The CDR3 nucleotides are TGCGCCAGCAGCTTTGAGGGTCACGAGCAGTACTTC.

This chain links TRBV7-2 with TRBJ2-1; D is uncertain. Per the germline V gene, CDR1 is SGHTA and CDR2 is FQGNSA. The V end was cut by 1 base, the J end by 0 bases, with 16 bases between. The CDR3 contains 18 residues. Here the CDR3 reads CASSLGFLGLSSYNEQFF. CDR3 in DNA: TGTGCCAGCAGCTTAGGGTTTTTGGGATTGAGCTCCTACAATGAGCAGTTCTTC. Variable domain in full (rest from reference TRBV7-2 and TRBJ2-1): GAGVSQSPSNKVTEKGKDVELRCDPISGHTALYWYRQSLGQGLEFLIYFQGNSAPDKSGLPSDRFSAERTGGSVSTLTIQRTQQEDSAVYLCASSLGFLGLSSYNEQFFGPGTRLTVL.

There are many counts of this clonotype. The chain recombines TRBV29-1 with TRBJ2-5; 10 nucleotides agree with TRBD1. Per the germline V gene, CDR1 is SQVTM and CDR2 is ANQGSEA. The CDR3 has 12 amino acids. The ends lost 5 bases at V and 4 bases at J; junction bases unmatched: 1. Here the CDR3 DNA reads TGCAGCGTTAGGACAGGGGGAGAGACCCAGTACTTC. Amino acid sequence: CSVRTGGETQYF.

V usage is TRBV25-1 and J usage is TRBJ2-7, with 9 bases lining up with TRBD1. Germline V lookup: CDR1 MGHDK, CDR2 SYGVNS. The junction had 7 bases not matched to a gene; V was cut back by 4 bases and J by 6 bases. The CDR3 totals 14 residues. Written as DNA, the CDR3 is TGTGCCAGCAGTGCCAGACAGGGGGTAAGCGAGCAGTACTTC. It translates to CASSARQGVSEQYF.

V usage is TRBV5-1 and J usage is TRBJ2-6, with D possibly TRBD1 on 5 matching bases. Trimming stripped 0 bases from V and 9 bases from J, with 7 bases between. CDR1 SGHRS and CDR2 YFSETQ come from the germline V gene. The CDR3 sequence is 13 residues long. For the CDR3, the DNA is TGCGCCAGCAGCTTGGCAGGGTACAACGTCCTGACTTTC. The encoded protein is CASSLAGYNVLTF.

With regard to this clonotype: An end of the junction differs from the germline gene, which may be a read error. V and J are TRBV7-8 and TRBJ2-7, with no clear D. Germline V gene lookup returns CDR1 SGHVS and CDR2 FQNEAQ. CDR3 length: 17 residues. The CDR3 DNA sequence: TGTGCCAGCAACTTAGCCGGATTCATGAATTCTCGAAACGAGCAGTACTTC. Protein: CASNLAGFMNSRNEQYF. Based on the CDR3 plus reference TRBV7-8 and TRBJ2-7, the full variable domain is GAGVSQSPRYKVAKRGQDVALRCDPISGHVSLFWYQQALGQGPEFLTYFQNEAQLDKSGLPSDRFFAERPEGSVSTLKIQRTQQEDSAVYLCASNLAGFMNSRNEQYFGPGTRLTVT.

This clonotype has just a few counts. The chain joins TRBV6-5 to TRBJ1-2; no clear D. The CDR3 has 13 amino acids. V lost 0 bases, J lost 7 bases, and 9 bases lay in between. Germline-derived CDR1 and CDR2 are MNHEY and SVGAGI. The CDR3 bases are TGTGCCAGCAGTTACTCTATCAATTCTGGCTACACCTTC. Translated, it gives CASSYSINSGYTF.

This sequence joins TRBV4-3 and TRBJ2-7; 9 bases map to TRBD2. The germline V gene has CDR1 LGHNA and CDR2 YSLEER. This CDR3 spans 17 amino acids. After removal of 1 base from V and 2 bases from J, the junction contained 9 bases not matched to a gene. The CDR3 nucleotides are TGCGCCAGCAGCCAAGCGGGGTTAGCGGGAGCCCCCTACGAGCAGTACTTC. This gives the protein CASSQAGLAGAPYEQYF.

This clonotype was seen only a few times. CDR3 residues: CASSVQGAFEQFF. In DNA, the CDR3 is TGCGCCAGCAGTGTACAGGGGGCATTTGAGCAGTTCTTC. The chain combines TRBV5-1 with TRBJ2-1; 9 bases line up with TRBD1. The germline V gene encodes CDR1 SGHRS and CDR2 YFSETQ. Trimming at V came to 5 bases and at J to 9 bases, leaving 6 bases not matched to a gene. This CDR3 contains 13 residues.

This clonotype occurred once. The gene calls are TRBV9 and TRBJ2-1; possible D gene TRBD2, 6 bases. The length of the CDR3 is 13 residues. From germline, CDR1 is SGDLS and CDR2 YYNGEE. V lost 2 bases to trimming and J lost 13 bases, with 16 bases between them. Written as DNA, the CDR3 is TGTGCCAGCAGCGTGTATGGTCGGGAGACCCAGTTCTTC. It is translated as CASSVYGRETQFF. Supplemented by reference TRBV9 and TRBJ2-1, the full variable domain reads DSGVTQTPKHLITATGQRVTLRCSPRSGDLSVYWYQQSLDQGLQFLIQYYNGEERAKGNILERFSAQQFPDLHSELNLSSLELGDSALYFCASSVYGRETQFFGPGTRLTVL.

CDR3 protein: CASSPMTGGTYGYTF. DNA of the CDR3: TGCGCCAGCAGCCCGATGACGGGAGGCACCTATGGCTACACCTTC. This chain uses TRBV5-1 with TRBJ1-2, with D unresolved. CDR3 length equals 15 residues. Trimming removed 4 bases from V and 4 bases from J, with 17 bases in between. The germline V gene encodes CDR1 SGHRS and CDR2 YFSETQ.

The V and J genes are TRBV18 and TRBJ1-2; 8 bases align to TRBD1. V dropped 1 base and J dropped 5; count of bases not matched to a gene: 12. Germline values: CDR1 KGHSH, CDR2 LQKENI. The length of the CDR3 is 17 residues. CDR3 residues: CASSPRIRGRESYGYTF. CDR3 DNA sequence: TGTGCCAGCTCACCACGTATCAGGGGGCGTGAGTCGTATGGCTACACCTTC.

This chain links TRBV6-5 with TRBJ2-7; D call uncertain. Germline values: CDR1 MNHEY, CDR2 SVGAGI. CDR3 size: 13 residues. Trimming left V 7 bases short and J 3 bases short, with 13 bases between. DNA for the CDR3: TGTGCCAGCACCTCCCCCACATTCTACGAGCAGTACTTC. It translates to CASTSPTFYEQYF.

This clonotype occurred a few times. The chain recombines TRBV28 with TRBJ2-3, with D tentatively TRBD2 (6 bases). Germline-derived CDR1 and CDR2 are MDHEN and SYDVKM. The CDR3 totals 17 residues. The ends were cut back, 6 bases at V and 1 base at J, with 20 bases in the middle. The CDR3 reads CASSLPPGVYGTDTQYF. DNA for the CDR3: TGTGCCAGCAGCCTCCCCCCGGGAGTATATGGCACAGATACGCAGTATTTT.

This clonotype was found a few times. The rearrangement uses TRBV4-1 and TRBJ2-1; maybe TRBD2 (6 bases). The CDR3 runs to 16 residues. V shed 3 bases and J shed 7 bases, with 19 bases lying between them. CDR1 MGHRA and CDR2 YSYEKL come from the germline V gene. The CDR3 bases are TGCGCCAGCAGCCAGGAACTAGCTCACTTGGTTAATGAGCAGTTCTTC. Translation gives CASSQELAHLVNEQFF.

The chain uses TRBV7-9 and TRBJ2-6, with 9 bases identical to TRBD1. The junction had 7 bases not matched to a gene; V was cut back by 5 bases and J by 2 bases. Germline V gene lookup returns CDR1 SEHNR and CDR2 FQNEAQ (reference sequence). The CDR3 is 17 amino acids. CDR3 sequence reads: CASSGQGKLAGANVLTF. CDR3 DNA sequence: TGTGCCAGCAGCGGACAGGGGAAACTTGCTGGGGCCAACGTCCTGACTTTC. The whole variable domain, filled in from reference TRBV7-9 and TRBJ2-6, reads DTGVSQNPRHKITKRGQNVTFRCDPISEHNRLYWYRQTLGQGPEFLTYFQNEAQLEKSRLLSDRFSAERPKGSFSTLEIQRTEQGDSAMYLCASSGQGKLAGANVLTFGAGSRLTVL.

V is TRBV3-1 and J is TRBJ1-1; 8 bases are a match to TRBD1. V trimming: 5 bases; J trimming: 5 bases; junction bases outside the gene matches: 4. CDR3 length: 13 amino acids. The germline V gene has CDR1 LGHDT and CDR2 YNNKEL (reference sequence). Here the CDR3 reads CASSADRGTEAFF. The CDR3 bases are TGTGCCAGCAGCGCTGACAGGGGAACTGAAGCTTTCTTT. Drawing the rest from reference TRBV3-1 and TRBJ1-1, the complete variable domain is DTAVSQTPKYLVTQMGNDKSIKCEQNLGHDTMYWYKQDSKKFLKIMFSYNNKELIINETVPNRFSPKSPDKAHLNLHINSLELGDSAVYFCASSADRGTEAFFGQGTRLTVV.

The chain is built from TRBV7-8 and TRBJ1-6, with TRBD1 identical over 10 bases. Per the germline V gene, CDR1 is SGHVS and CDR2 is FQNEAQ. V lost 5 bases to trimming and J lost 9 bases; unmatched junction nucleotides: 7. This CDR3 region has 15 residues. The CDR3 DNA sequence: TGTGCCAGCAGCACCCGGGACAGGGGCTCTTCACCCCTCCACTTT. It specifies CASSTRDRGSSPLHF.

The chain is built from TRBV5-5 and TRBJ2-7, with TRBD2 identical over 7 bases. Germline trimming cut 4 bases from V and 3 bases from J; bases unmatched to any gene: 16. From germline, CDR1 is SGHKS and CDR2 YYEKEE (reference sequence). The CDR3 is 17 amino acids. The CDR3 reads CASSRGAPLERGYEQYF. DNA of the CDR3: TGTGCCAGCAGCCGAGGGGCCCCCTTGGAGCGGGGCTACGAGCAGTACTTC.

The chain's CDR3 is CATSREEISYNEQFF. The CDR3 region has the DNA TGTGCCACCAGCAGAGAGGAGATATCCTACAATGAGCAGTTCTTC. This chain links TRBV15 with TRBJ2-1, with D unclear. V was trimmed by 0 bases and J by 1 base, leaving 7 bases between them. Germline values: CDR1 LNHNV, CDR2 YYDKDF (reference sequence). This CDR3 contains 15 residues.

This clonotype occurred a few times. V is TRBV20-1 and J is TRBJ2-1; TRBD2 aligns across 11 bases. Germline V gene sequence: CDR1 DFQATT, CDR2 SNEGSKA (reference sequence). Trimming cost V 3 bases and J 8 bases; bases outside gene matches: 12. The CDR3 is 16 amino acids. CDR3 DNA: TGCAGTGCTAGTGCAAGACTAGCGGGATTTACGGATGAGCAGTTCTTC. This gives the protein CSASARLAGFTDEQFF.

The chain employs TRBV18 and TRBJ1-1; D not certain. The CDR3 is 17 residues long. V shed 0 bases and J shed 1 base, with 15 bases lying between them. In germline, CDR1 is KGHSH, CDR2 LQKENI. CDR3 coding DNA: TGTGCCAGCTCACCACCGGTCGGGGATAGTAAGAACACTGAAGCTTTCTTT. Protein sequence: CASSPPVGDSKNTEAFF.

This clonotype was observed a handful of times. CDR3 sequence reads: CASSQDLASGRTDTQYF. In DNA, the CDR3 is TGCGCCAGCAGCCAAGATCTGGCTAGCGGGAGAACAGATACGCAGTATTTT. V usage is TRBV4-1 and J usage is TRBJ2-3; 10 bases match TRBD2. The V and J ends lost 0 bases and 3 bases, in that order; junction bases with no gene match: 6. This CDR3 spans 17 amino acids. CDR1 MGHRA and CDR2 YSYEKL come from the germline V gene.

This chain uses TRBV6-5 with TRBJ1-1, with D maybe TRBD1 (6 bases). CDR3 size: 12 residues. Trimming cost V 11 bases and J 4 bases, with 14 bases left between them. The germline V gene has CDR1 MNHEY and CDR2 SVGAGI. The CDR3 DNA follows: TGTGCCGCTTGGAGGGGGGTCACTGAAGCTTTCTTT. Translating gives CAAWRGVTEAFF.

The gene calls are TRBV20-1 and TRBJ2-7; D perhaps matches TRBD1 (6 bases). The CDR3 has 13 amino acids. Germline V gene data show CDR1 as DFQATT and CDR2 as SNEGSKA (reference sequence). The CDR3 nucleotides read TGCAGCGTCCCAGGGGTCGGATCCTACGAGCAGTACTTC. Its translation is CSVPGVGSYEQYF.

This clonotype occurred a few times. V and J are TRBV5-1 and TRBJ2-3, with D hard to call. CDR3 size: 16 residues. Germline values: CDR1 SGHRS, CDR2 YFSETQ. Trimming took off 0 bases at V and 1 base at J, with 12 bases between the two ends. The CDR3 DNA reads TGCGCCAGCAGCTTGGTTTCCAGCGTAGGCACAGATACGCAGTATTTT. Protein: CASSLVSSVGTDTQYF.